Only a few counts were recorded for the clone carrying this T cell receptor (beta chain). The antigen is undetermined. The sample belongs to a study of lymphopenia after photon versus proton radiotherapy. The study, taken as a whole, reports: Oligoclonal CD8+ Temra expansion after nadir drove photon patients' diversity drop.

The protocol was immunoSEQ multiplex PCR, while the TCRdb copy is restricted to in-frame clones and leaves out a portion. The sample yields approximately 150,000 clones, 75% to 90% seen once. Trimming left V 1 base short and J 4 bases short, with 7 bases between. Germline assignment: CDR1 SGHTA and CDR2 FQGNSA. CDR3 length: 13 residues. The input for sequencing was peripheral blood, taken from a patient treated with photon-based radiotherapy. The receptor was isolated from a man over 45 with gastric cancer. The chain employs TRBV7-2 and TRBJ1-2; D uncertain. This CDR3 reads CASSLGPAYGYTF. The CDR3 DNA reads TGTGCCAGCAGCTTAGGTCCGGCCTATGGCTACACCTTC.